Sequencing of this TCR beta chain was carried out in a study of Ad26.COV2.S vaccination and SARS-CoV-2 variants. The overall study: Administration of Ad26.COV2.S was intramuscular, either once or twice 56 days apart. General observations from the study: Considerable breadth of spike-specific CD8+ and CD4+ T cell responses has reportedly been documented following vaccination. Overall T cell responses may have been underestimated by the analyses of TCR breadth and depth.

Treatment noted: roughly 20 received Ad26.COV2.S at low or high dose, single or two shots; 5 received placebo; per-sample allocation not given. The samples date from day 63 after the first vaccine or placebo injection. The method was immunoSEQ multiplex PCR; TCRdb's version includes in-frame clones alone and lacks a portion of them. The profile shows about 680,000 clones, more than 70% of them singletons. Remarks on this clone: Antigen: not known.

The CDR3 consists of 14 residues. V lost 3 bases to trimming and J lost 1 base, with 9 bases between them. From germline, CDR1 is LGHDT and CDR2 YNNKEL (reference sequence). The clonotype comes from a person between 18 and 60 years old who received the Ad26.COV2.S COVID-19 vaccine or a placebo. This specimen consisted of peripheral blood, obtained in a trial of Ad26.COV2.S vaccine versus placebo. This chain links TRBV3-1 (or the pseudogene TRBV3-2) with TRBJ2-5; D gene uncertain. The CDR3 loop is CASSQAIAQETQYF. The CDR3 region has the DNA TGTGCCAGCAGCCAGGCGATAGCCCAAGAGACCCAGTACTTC.